A selection of T cell receptor beta chains follows, all from one sample in a study of Graves' ophthalmopathy and Graves' hyperthyroidism. TCRdb re-called the multiplex PCR reads through MiXCR, storing one row per CDR3 protein. The sample lists hundreds of thousands of distinct CDR3 sequences; 20% to 25% were seen once. Input material: peripheral blood. These receptors originate from a woman between 18 and 30 years old with stable Graves' hyperthyroidism. Some clones in this sample may be carry-over from other donors' samples. The CDR3 runs from the conserved cysteine through the conserved F or W. The D gene is left open where the match is weak. A clone size is listed for some rows: how often the clone was seen (once, few, many), or a class if it is expanded.

clone_size	v_call	d_call	j_call	cdr3_nt	cdr3_aa
many	TRBV27	.	TRBJ1-1	TGTGCCAGCAGTTTCTGGGGTGGTGTTACTGAAGCTTTCTTT	CASSFWGGVTEAFF
many	TRBV5-1	TRBD2	TRBJ2-5	TGCGCCAGCAGTCCCCAGGGAGGGGAGACCCAGTACTTC	CASSPQGGETQYF
.	TRBV3-1	.	TRBJ1-2	TGTGCCAGCAGCCGACTCTTAAACTATGGCTACACCTTC	CASSRLLNYGYTF
.	TRBV29-1	.	TRBJ1-2	TGCAGCGTTGATAGAGGGGCGGTGGGAAACTATGGCTACACCTTC	CSVDRGAVGNYGYTF
.	TRBV13	TRBD2	TRBJ2-7	TGTGCCAGCAGCCCCGGACTAGCGGGAGGGCCATGGGTTGTTCGAGACGAGCAGTACTTC	CASSPGLAGGPWVVRDEQYF
many	TRBV18	.	TRBJ1-1	TGTGCCAGCAGTCCACGGCTAAACACTGAAGCTTTCTTT	CASSPRLNTEAFF
.	TRBV12-3/TRBV12-4	TRBD1	TRBJ2-7	TGTGCCAGCAGTTTAGAGACAGGGGGCAGTGAGCAGTACTTC	CASSLETGGSEQYF
many	TRBV12-3/TRBV12-4	.	TRBJ1-6	TGTGCCAGCAGTTTGTTTTCTGCACTTAATTCACCCCTCCACTTT	CASSLFSALNSPLHF
many	TRBV6-2/TRBV6-3	.	TRBJ2-7	TGTGCCAGCAGTTTGATTGGACAGAGTTCATCTGGGCAGTACTTC	CASSLIGQSSSGQYF
many	TRBV2	TRBD1	TRBJ1-1	TGTGCCAGCAGACCGACAGGGGCCAACGGTGAAGCTTTCTTT	CASRPTGANGEAFF
many	TRBV12-3/TRBV12-4	.	TRBJ2-5	TGTGCCAGCAGTTTGGGTCTAACAGCGAAAGAGACCCAGTACTTC	CASSLGLTAKETQYF
.	TRBV11-2	TRBD1	TRBJ2-7	TGTGCCAGCAGCTTAGACAGGGGGCGGGACTACGAGCAGTACTTC	CASSLDRGRDYEQYF
few	TRBV13	.	TRBJ1-2	TGTGCCAGCAGCTCTCGTGCGGATCCTTATGGCTACACCTTC	CASSSRADPYGYTF
few	TRBV19	.	TRBJ1-5	TGTGCCAGTAGTATAGATGAGCAGGACCTAATGTCTCAGCCCCAGCATTTT	CASSIDEQDLMSQPQHF
few	TRBV19	TRBD1	TRBJ2-2	TGTGCCAGTAGTATCCCCCGGGACAGAACCACCGGGGAGCTGTTTTTT	CASSIPRDRTTGELFF
few	TRBV19	.	TRBJ2-4	TGTGCCAGTAATCCAGGGTTTGCCAAAAACATTAAGTACTTC	CASNPGFAKNIKYF
many	TRBV6-1	.	TRBJ1-2	TGTGCCAGCAGCATTGGGACTAACTATGGCTACACCTTC	CASSIGTNYGYTF
many	TRBV15	.	TRBJ1-1	TGTGCCACCAGCAGAGACGGCAAGAACACTGAAGCTTTCTTT	CATSRDGKNTEAFF
.	TRBV6-1	.	TRBJ2-7	TGTGCCAGCAGATCGTGGGACGGTCGGTACGAGCAGTACTTC	CASRSWDGRYEQYF
many	TRBV30	.	TRBJ1-1	TGTGCCTGGAGCCTCGGGAGGGGCACTGAAGCTTTCTTT	CAWSLGRGTEAFF
few	TRBV5-1	.	TRBJ2-2	TGCGCCAGCCAGCTAGAGGCGAACACCGGGGAGCTGTTTTTT	CASQLEANTGELFF
many	TRBV12-3/TRBV12-4	.	TRBJ2-2	TGTGCCAGCAGTTTATTAGCTACCGGGGAGCTGTTTTTT	CASSLLATGELFF
few	TRBV12-3/TRBV12-4	.	TRBJ2-5	TGTGCCAGCAGTAATGGCGACCGTCTCCAAGAGACCCAGTACTTC	CASSNGDRLQETQYF
few	TRBV10-3	.	TRBJ1-1	TGTGCCATCAGTGAGAGGGCGTTGAACACTGAAGCTTTCTTT	CAISERALNTEAFF
many	TRBV27	.	TRBJ1-5	TGTGCCAGCAGTCCCAGCGCCAATCAGCCCCAGCATTTT	CASSPSANQPQHF
many	TRBV2	TRBD1	TRBJ1-2	TGTGCCAGCAGTGAAGCGCGCGGAGGGGGCGGCTACACCTTC	CASSEARGGGGYTF
many	TRBV7-9	TRBD1	TRBJ1-1	TGTGCCAGCAGCGCCGGCCAGGGGGACACTGAAGCTTTCTTT	CASSAGQGDTEAFF
once	TRBV4-1	.	TRBJ2-7	TGCGCCAGCAGCCCTTCTCCGGGACTGGGTGAGCAGTACTTC	CASSPSPGLGEQYF
many	TRBV28	TRBD1	TRBJ1-2	TGTGCCAGCAGTTCAACCCCTGGACAGGGGGATATCTATGGCTACACCTTC	CASSSTPGQGDIYGYTF
many	TRBV30	.	TRBJ1-6	TGTGCCTGGAGTGCCCAGTGGGCCCGGCGGTATAATTCACCCCTCCACTTT	CAWSAQWARRYNSPLHF
few	TRBV6-1	.	TRBJ2-7	TGTGCCAGCAGCGATACAGTCTACGAGCAGTACTTC	CASSDTVYEQYF
many	TRBV5-6	TRBD1	TRBJ2-7	TGTGCCAGCAGCTTGGTAAGGGACAGGGGTTTTGGCGAGCAGTACTTC	CASSLVRDRGFGEQYF
.	TRBV27	.	TRBJ2-7	TGTGCCAGCAGTTCGCTACTAGCCCTTTGGGGGAGCGAGCAGTACTTC	CASSSLLALWGSEQYF
many	TRBV12-3/TRBV12-4	.	TRBJ1-3	TGTGCCAGCAGTTTCTCGGCCTCGCCGGGAAACACCATATATTTT	CASSFSASPGNTIYF
few	TRBV7-8	.	TRBJ1-2	TGTGCCAGCAGCTTGCGTCGGACATCGGGAGAATATGGCTACACCTTC	CASSLRRTSGEYGYTF
few	TRBV12-5	TRBD2	TRBJ2-2	TGTGCTAGTGGTTTAGCGGGGGCCCGCACCGGGGAGCTGTTTTTT	CASGLAGARTGELFF
once	TRBV12-3/TRBV12-4	TRBD1	TRBJ2-7	TGTGCCAGCAGTTTAGAGTATTCGGGGACAGCCCTCTACGAGCAGTACTTC	CASSLEYSGTALYEQYF
few	TRBV6-1	.	TRBJ2-7	TGTGCCAGCAGGAGTTCGGGGAACGACGAGCAGTACTTC	CASRSSGNDEQYF
many	TRBV4-2	.	TRBJ2-2	TGTGCCAGCAGCCCTCCTATGTCCACCGGGGAGCTGTTTTTT	CASSPPMSTGELFF
few	TRBV4-2	.	TRBJ2-2	TGTGCCAGCAGCCAAGGCGGGGCCGGGACCGGGGAGCTGTTTTTT	CASSQGGAGTGELFF
few	TRBV6-1	TRBD2	TRBJ2-7	TGTGCCAGCAGCCTAGCGGGGGGCTCCCTTTCCTACGAGCAGTACTTC	CASSLAGGSLSYEQYF
.	TRBV9	TRBD1	TRBJ1-2	TGTGCCAGCAGCGTAGGAGGGGACAGTATCTATGGCTACACCTTC	CASSVGGDSIYGYTF
.	TRBV12-3/TRBV12-4	TRBD1	TRBJ2-5	TGTGCCAGCAGCGGGACAGAGAAAGAGACCCAGTACTTC	CASSGTEKETQYF
.	TRBV20-1	.	TRBJ1-6	TGCAGTGCTAGAGTCAACCCCGGGGGATATAATTCACCCCTCCACTTT	CSARVNPGGYNSPLHF
.	TRBV12-3/TRBV12-4	TRBD1	TRBJ1-2	TGTGCCAGCAGTTTTTACAGGGACAGGGGGAACTATGGCTACACCTTC	CASSFYRDRGNYGYTF